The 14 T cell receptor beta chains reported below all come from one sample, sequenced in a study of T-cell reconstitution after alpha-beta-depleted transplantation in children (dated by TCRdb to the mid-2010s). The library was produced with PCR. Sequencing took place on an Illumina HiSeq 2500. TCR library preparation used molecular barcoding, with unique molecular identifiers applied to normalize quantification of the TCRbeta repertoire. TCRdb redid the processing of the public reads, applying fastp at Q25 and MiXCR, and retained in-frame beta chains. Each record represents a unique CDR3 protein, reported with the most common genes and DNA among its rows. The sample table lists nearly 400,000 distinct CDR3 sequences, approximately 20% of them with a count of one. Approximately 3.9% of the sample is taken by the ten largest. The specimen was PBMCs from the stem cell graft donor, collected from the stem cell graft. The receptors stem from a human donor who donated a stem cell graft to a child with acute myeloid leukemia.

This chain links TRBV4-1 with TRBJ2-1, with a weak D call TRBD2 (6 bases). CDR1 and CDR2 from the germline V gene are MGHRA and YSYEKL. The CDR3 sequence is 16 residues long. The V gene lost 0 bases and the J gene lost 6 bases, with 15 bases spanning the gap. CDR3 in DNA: TGCGCCAGCAGCCAAGATGTGCAGGGAGGTCTCAATGAGCAGTTCTTC. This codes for CASSQDVQGGLNEQFF.

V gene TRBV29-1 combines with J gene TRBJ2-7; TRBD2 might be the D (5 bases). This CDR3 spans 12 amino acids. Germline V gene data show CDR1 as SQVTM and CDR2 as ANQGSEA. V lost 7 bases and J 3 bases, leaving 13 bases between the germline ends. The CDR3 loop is CSAKKGSYEQYF. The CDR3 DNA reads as TGCAGCGCCAAAAAAGGGAGCTACGAGCAGTACTTC.

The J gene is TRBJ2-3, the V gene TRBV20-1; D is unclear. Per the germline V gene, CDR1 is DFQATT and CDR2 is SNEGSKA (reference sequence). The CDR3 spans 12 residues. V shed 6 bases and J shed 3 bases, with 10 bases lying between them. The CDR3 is CSAEARTDTQYF. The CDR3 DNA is TGCAGTGCGGAAGCAAGAACAGATACGCAGTATTTT.

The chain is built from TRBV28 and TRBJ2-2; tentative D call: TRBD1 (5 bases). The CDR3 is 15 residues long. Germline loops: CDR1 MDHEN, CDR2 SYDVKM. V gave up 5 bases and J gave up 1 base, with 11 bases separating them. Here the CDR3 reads CASSPTTGNTGELFF. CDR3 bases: TGTGCCAGCAGTCCAACCACAGGGAACACCGGGGAGCTGTTTTTT.

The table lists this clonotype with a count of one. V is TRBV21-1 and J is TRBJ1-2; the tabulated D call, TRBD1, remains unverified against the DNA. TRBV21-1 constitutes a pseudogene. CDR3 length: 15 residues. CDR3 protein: CASSKALGHPYGYTF. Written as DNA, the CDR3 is TGTGCCAGCAGCAAAGCGCTCGGGCACCCCTATGGCTACACCTTC.

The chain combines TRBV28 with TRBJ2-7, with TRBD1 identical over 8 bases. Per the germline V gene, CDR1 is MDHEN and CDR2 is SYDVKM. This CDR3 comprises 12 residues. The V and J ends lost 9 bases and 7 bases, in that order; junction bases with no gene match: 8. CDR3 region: CASNGQGNEQYF. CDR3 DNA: TGTGCCAGTAATGGACAGGGTAATGAGCAGTACTTC. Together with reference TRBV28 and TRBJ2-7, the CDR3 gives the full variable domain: DVKVTQSSRYLVKRTGEKVFLECVQDMDHENMFWYRQDPGLGLRLIYFSYDVKMKEKGDIPEGYSVSREKKERFSLILESASTNQTSMYLCASNGQGNEQYFGPGTRLTVT.

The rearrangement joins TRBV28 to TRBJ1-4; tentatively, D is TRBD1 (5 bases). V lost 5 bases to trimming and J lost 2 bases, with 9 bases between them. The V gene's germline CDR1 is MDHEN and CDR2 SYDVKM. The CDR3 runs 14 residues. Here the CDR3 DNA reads TGTGCCAGCAGTAGGGGCAAGACTAATGAAAAACTGTTTTTT. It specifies CASSRGKTNEKLFF.

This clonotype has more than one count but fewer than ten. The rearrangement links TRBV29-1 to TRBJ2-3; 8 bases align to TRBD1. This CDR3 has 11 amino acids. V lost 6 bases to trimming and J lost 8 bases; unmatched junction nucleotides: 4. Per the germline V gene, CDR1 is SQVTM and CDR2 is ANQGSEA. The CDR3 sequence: CSVETGATQYF. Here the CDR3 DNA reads TGCAGCGTCGAGACAGGGGCTACGCAGTATTTT.

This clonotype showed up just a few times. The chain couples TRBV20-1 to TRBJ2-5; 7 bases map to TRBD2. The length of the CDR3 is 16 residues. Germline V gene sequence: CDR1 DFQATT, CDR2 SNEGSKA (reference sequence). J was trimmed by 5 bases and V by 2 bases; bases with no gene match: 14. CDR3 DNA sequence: TGCAGTGCTAGATGGGTTGTGGCGGGAGTCGGGGAGACCCAGTACTTC. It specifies CSARWVVAGVGETQYF.

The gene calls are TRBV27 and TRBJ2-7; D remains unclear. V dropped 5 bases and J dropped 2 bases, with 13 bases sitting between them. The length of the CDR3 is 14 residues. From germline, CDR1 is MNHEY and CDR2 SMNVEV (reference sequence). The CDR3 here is CASSLGPTPYEQYF. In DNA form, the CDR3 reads TGTGCCAGCAGTCTAGGACCCACGCCCTACGAGCAGTACTTC.

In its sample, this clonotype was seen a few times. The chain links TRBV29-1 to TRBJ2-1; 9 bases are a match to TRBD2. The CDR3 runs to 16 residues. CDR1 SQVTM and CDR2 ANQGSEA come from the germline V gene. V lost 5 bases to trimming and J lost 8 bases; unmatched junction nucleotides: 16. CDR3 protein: CSVLFMGGRESDEQFF. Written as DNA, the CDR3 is TGCAGCGTTTTGTTCATGGGCGGGAGGGAATCTGATGAGCAGTTCTTC.

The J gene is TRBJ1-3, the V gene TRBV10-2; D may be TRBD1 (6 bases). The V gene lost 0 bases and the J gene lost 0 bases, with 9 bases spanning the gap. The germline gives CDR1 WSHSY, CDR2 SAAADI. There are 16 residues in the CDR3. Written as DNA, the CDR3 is TGCGCCAGCAGTGAGTCAACAGGGAGCTCTGGAAACACCATATATTTT. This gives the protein CASSESTGSSGNTIYF.

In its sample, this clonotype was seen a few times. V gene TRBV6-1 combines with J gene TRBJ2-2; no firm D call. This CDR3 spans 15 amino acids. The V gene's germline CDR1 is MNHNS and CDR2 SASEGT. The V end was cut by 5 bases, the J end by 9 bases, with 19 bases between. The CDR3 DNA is TGTGCCAGCAGTCAGTCCTGGACGCCTGGGCGGGAGCTGTTTTTT. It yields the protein CASSQSWTPGRELFF.

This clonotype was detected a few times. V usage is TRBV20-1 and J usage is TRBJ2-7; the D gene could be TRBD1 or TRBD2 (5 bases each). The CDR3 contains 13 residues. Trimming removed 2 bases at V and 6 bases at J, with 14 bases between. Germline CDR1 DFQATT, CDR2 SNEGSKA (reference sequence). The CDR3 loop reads CSARTLEGFEQYF. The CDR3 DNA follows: TGCAGTGCTAGAACCCTCGAGGGGTTCGAGCAGTACTTC.